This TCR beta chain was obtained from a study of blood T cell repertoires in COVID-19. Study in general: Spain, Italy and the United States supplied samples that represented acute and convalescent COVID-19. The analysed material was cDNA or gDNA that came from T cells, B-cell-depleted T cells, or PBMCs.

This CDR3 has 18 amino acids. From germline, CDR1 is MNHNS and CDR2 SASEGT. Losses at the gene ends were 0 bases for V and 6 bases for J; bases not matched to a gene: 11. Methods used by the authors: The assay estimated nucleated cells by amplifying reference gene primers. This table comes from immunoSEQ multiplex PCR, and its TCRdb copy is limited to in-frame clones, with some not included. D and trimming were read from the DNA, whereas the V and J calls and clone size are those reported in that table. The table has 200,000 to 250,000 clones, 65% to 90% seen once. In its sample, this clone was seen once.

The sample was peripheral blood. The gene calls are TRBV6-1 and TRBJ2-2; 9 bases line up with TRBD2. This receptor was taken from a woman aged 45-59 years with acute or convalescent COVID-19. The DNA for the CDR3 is TGTGCCAGCAGTGAAGCGCTTCCTAGCGGGACTTACGCCGGGGAGCTGTTTTTT. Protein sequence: CASSEALPSGTYAGELFF.